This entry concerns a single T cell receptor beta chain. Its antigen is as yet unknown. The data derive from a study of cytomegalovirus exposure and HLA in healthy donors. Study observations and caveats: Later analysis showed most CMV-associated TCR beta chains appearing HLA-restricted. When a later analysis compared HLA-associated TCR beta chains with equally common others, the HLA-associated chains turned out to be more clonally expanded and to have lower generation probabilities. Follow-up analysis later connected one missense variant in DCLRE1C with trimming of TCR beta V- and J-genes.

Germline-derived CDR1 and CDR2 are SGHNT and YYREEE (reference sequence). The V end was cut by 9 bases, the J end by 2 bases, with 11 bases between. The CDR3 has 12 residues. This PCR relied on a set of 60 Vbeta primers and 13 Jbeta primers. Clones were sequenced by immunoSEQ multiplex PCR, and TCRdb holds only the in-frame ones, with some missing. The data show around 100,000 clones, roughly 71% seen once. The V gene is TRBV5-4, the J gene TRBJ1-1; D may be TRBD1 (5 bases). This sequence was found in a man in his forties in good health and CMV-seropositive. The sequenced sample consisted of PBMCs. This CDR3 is CATGGFNTEAFF. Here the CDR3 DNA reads TGTGCCACCGGGGGATTTAACACTGAAGCTTTCTTT.